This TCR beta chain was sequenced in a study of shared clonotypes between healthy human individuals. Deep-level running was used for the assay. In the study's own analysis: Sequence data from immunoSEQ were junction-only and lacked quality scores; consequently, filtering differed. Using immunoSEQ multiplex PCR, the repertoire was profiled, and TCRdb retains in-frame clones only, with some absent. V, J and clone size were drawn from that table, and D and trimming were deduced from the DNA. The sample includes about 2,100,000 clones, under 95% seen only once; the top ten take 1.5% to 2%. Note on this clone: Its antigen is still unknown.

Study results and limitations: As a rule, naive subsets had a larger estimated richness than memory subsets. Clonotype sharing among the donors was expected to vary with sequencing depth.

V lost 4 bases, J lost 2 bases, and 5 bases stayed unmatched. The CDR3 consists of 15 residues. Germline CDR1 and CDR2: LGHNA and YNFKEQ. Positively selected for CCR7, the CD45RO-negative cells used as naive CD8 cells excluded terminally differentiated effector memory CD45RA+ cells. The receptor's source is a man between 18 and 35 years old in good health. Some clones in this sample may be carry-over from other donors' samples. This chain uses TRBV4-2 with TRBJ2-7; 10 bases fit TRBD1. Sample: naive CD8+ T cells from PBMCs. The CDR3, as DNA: TGTGCCAGCAGCCCCTCCGGGACAGGGGCCTACGAGCAGTACTTC. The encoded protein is CASSPSGTGAYEQYF.